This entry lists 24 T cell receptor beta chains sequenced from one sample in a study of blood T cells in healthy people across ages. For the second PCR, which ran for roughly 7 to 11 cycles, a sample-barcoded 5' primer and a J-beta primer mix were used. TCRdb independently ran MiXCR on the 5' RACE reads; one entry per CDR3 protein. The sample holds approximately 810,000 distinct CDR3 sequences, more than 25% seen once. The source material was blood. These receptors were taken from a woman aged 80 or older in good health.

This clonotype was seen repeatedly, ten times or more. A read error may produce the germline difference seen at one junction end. The CDR3 loop reads CASSSSHEQYF. CDR3 nucleotide sequence: TGTGCCAGCAGTTCCTCCCACGAGCAGTACTTC. V and J are TRBV11-2 and TRBJ2-7; the D is unclear. CDR3 length: 11 amino acids. Germline values: CDR1 SGHAT, CDR2 FQNNGV.

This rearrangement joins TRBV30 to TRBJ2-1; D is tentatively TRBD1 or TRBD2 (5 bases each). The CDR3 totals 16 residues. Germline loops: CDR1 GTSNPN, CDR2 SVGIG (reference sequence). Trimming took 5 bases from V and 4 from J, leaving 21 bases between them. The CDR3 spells CAWSGRTFKSYNEQFF. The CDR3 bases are TGTGCCTGGTCGGGACGGACGTTTAAATCGTACAATGAGCAGTTCTTC.

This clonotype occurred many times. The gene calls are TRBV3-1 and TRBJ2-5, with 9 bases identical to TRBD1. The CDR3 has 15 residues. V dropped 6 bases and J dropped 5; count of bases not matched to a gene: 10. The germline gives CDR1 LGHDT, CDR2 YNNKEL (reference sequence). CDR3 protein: CASSLLHRGQETQYF. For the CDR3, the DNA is TGTGCCAGCAGTCTTCTTCACAGGGGGCAGGAGACCCAGTACTTC.

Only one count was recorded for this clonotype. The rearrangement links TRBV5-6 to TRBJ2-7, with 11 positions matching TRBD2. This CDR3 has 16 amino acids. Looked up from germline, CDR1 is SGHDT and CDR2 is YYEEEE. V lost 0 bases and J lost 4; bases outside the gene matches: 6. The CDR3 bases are TGTGCCAGCAGCTTGGGACTAGCGGGGAGAGGATACGAGCAGTACTTC. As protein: CASSLGLAGRGYEQYF.

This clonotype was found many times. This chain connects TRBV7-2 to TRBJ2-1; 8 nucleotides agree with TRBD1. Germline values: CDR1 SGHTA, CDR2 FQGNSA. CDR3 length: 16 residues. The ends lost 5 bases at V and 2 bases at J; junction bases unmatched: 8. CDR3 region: CASSPRTGLAYNEQFF. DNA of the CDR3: TGTGCCAGCAGCCCGAGGACAGGGTTGGCCTACAATGAGCAGTTCTTC.

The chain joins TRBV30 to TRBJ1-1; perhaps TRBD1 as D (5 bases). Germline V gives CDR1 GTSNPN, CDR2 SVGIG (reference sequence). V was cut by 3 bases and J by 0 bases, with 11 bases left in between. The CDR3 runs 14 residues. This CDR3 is CAWRKQVMNTEAFF. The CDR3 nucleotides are TGTGCCTGGAGGAAACAGGTCATGAACACTGAAGCTTTCTTT.

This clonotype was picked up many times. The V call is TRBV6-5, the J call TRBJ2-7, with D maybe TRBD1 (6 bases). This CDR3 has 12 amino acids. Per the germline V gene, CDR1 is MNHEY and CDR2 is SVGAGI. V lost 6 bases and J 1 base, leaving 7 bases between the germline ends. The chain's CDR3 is CASRTGSYEQYF. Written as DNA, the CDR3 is TGTGCCAGCAGGACAGGTTCCTACGAGCAGTACTTC.

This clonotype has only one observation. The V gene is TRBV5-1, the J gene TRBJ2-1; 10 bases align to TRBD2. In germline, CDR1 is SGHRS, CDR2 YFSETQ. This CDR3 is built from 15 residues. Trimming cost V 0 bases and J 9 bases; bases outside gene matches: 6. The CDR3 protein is CASSLVAGGPPEQFF. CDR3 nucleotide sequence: TGCGCCAGCAGCTTGGTAGCGGGAGGTCCTCCTGAGCAGTTCTTC.

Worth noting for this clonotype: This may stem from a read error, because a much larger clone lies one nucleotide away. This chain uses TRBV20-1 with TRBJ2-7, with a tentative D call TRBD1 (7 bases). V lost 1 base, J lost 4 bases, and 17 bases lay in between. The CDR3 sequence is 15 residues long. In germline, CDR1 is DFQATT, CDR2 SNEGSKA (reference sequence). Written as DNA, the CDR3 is TGCAGTGCTAGAGTGGACAGGATGGGGGGTTACGAGCAGTACTTC. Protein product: CSARVDRMGGYEQYF.

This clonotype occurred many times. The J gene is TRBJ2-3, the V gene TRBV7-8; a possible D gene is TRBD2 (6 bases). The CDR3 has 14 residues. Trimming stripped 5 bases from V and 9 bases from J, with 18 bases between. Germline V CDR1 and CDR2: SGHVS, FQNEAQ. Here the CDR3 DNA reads TGTGCCAGCAGCCCAACGGACCGGAGGGAGACGCAGTATTTT. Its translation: CASSPTDRRETQYF.

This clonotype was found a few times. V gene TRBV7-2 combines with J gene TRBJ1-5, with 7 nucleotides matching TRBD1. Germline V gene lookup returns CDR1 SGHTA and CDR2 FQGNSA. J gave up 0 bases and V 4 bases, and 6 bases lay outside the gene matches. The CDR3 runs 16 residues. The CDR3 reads CASSSGTALSNQPQHF. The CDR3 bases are TGTGCCAGCAGCTCAGGGACAGCGCTTAGCAATCAGCCCCAGCATTTT.

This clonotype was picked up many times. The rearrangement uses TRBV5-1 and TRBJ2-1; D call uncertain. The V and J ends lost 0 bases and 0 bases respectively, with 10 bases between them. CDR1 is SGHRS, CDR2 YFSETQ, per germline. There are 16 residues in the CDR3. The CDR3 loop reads CASSLVPVGSYNEQFF. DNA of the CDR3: TGCGCCAGCAGCTTGGTGCCAGTAGGCTCCTACAATGAGCAGTTCTTC. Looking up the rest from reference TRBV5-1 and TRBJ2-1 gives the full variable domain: KAGVTQTPRYLIKTRGQQVTLSCSPISGHRSVSWYQQTPGQGLQFLFEYFSETQRNKGNFPGRFSGRQFSNSRSEMNVSTLELGDSALYLCASSLVPVGSYNEQFFGPGTRLTVL.

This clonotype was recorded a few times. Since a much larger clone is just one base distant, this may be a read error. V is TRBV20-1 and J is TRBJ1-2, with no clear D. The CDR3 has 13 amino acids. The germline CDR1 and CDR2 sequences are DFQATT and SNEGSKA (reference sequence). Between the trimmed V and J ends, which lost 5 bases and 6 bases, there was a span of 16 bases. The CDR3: CSALTVNNHGYTF. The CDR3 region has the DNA TGCAGTGCTCTAACGGTTAACAACCATGGCTACACCTTC.

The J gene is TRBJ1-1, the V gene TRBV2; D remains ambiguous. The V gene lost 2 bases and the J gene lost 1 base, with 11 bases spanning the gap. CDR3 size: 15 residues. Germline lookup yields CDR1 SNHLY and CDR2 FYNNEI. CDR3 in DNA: TGTGCCAGCAGTGAATTAGCTGCTACGAACACTGAAGCTTTCTTT. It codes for CASSELAATNTEAFF.

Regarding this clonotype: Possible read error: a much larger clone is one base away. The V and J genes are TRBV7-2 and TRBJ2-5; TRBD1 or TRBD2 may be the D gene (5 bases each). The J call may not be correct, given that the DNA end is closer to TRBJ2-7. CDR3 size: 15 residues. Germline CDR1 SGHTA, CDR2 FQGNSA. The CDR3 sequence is CASRPGRDPLYEQYF. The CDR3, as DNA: TGTGCCAGCAGACCTGGTAGGGACCCTCTCTACGAGCAGTACTTC.

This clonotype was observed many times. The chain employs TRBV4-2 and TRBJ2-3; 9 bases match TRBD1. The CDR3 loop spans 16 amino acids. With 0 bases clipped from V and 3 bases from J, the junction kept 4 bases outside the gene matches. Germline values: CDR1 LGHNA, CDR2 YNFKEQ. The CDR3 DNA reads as TGTGCCAGCAGCCAAGATCGACAGGGGGGGACAGATACGCAGTATTTT. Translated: CASSQDRQGGTDTQYF.

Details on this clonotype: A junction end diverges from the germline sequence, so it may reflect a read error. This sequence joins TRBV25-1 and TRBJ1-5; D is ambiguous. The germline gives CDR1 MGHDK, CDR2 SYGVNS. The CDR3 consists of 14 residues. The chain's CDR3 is CASRGRYSNQPQHF. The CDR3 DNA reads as TGCGCCAGCAGAGGACGGTATAGCAATCAGCCCCAGCATTTT.

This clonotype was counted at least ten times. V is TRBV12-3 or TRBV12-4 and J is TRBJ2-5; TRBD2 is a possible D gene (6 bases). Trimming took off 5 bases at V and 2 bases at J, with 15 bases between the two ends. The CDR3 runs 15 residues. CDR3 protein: CASSRGGVGQETQYF. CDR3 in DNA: TGTGCCAGCAGTAGGGGCGGGGTTGGGCAAGAGACCCAGTACTTC.

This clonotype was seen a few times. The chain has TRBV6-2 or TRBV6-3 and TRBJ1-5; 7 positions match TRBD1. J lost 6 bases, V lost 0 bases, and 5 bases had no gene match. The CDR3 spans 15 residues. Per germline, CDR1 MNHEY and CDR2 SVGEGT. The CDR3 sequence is CASSYSRGSGQPQHF. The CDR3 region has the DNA TGTGCCAGCAGTTACTCCAGGGGGTCGGGTCAGCCCCAGCATTTT.

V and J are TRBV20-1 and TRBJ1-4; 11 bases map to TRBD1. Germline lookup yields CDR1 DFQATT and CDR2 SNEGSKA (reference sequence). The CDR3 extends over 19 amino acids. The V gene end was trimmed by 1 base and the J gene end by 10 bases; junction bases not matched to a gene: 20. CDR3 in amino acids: CSARAPGTGGNGGVGKLFF. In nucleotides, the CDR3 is TGCAGTGCTAGAGCCCCGGGGACAGGGGGAAACGGGGGGGTCGGAAAACTGTTTTTT.

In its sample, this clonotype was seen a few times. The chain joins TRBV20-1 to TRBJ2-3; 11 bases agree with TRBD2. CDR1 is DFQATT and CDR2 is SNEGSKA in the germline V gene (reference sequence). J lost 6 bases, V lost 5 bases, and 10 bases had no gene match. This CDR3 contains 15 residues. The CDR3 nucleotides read TGCAGTGCTCCTGCACTAGCGGGGGCGGGGGATACGCAGTATTTT. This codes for CSAPALAGAGDTQYF.

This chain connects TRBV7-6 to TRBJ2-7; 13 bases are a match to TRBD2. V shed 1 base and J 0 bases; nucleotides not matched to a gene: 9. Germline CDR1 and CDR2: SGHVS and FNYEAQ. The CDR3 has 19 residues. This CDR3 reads CASSLVVGTSGISSYEQYF. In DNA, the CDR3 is TGTGCCAGCAGCTTAGTGGTCGGGACTAGCGGGATAAGCTCCTACGAGCAGTACTTC. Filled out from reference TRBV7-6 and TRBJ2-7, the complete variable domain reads GAGVSQSPRYKVTKRGQDVALRCDPISGHVSLYWYRQALGQGPEFLTYFNYEAQQDKSGLPNDRFSAERPEGSISTLTIQRTEQRDSAMYRCASSLVVGTSGISSYEQYFGPGTRLTVT.

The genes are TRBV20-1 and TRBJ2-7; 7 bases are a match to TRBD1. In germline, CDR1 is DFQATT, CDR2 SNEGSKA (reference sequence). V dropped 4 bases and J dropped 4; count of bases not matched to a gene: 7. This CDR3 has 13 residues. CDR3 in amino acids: CSAIPGTAYEQYF. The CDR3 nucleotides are TGCAGTGCTATTCCCGGGACAGCTTACGAGCAGTACTTC.

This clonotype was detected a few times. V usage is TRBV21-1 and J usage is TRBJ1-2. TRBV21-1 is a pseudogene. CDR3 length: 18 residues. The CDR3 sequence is CASSKYQADSQSNYGYTF. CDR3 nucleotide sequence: TGTGCCAGCAGCAAATATCAGGCGGATAGTCAATCTAACTATGGCTACACCTTC.